What follows describes a single T cell receptor beta chain. This specimen belongs to a study of OX40 agonist ivuxolimab in advanced cancers. Across the study: Dose-escalation patients were diagnosed with hepatocellular carcinoma, melanoma, renal cell cancer or head and neck cancer. Cohort: around 83% men, mean age 60, aged about 20 to 79. Earlier anti-PD-1, anti-PD-L1 or anti-CTLA-4 therapy was permitted; 30% to 50% had received some. Three patients, one with hepatocellular carcinoma and two with cutaneous melanoma, achieved partial responses.

The V gene's germline CDR1 is SEHNR and CDR2 FQNEAQ (reference sequence). The CDR3 loop spans 15 amino acids. Between the trimmed V and J ends, which lost 6 bases and 4 bases, there was a span of 18 bases. The assay was immunoSEQ multiplex PCR, and TCRdb's table has in-frame clones only and misses some. This repertoire shows around 94,000 clones, approximately 85% found once; its top ten account for 3% to 4.5%. The chain combines TRBV7-9 with TRBJ2-5; D ambiguous. This TCR derives from an adult with an advanced solid tumor such as melanoma, head and neck, liver or kidney cancer. Sequencing was performed on CD4+ or CD8+ T cells sorted from blood, taken in a trial of the OX40 agonist ivuxolimab. The chain's CDR3 is CASSSSPGYLETQYF. CDR3 DNA sequence: TGTGCCAGCAGTTCGAGTCCTGGGTATCTAGAGACCCAGTACTTC.